The entry below describes one T cell receptor beta chain. Its antigen specificity is not known. No base qualities exist here, and no much larger clone lies one base off it. Non-adjacent lung tissue was collected from the same resection as far as possible from the malignant lesion, at least 3 cm away. Sequences SGHDT (CDR1) and YYEEEE (CDR2) are obtained from the germline V gene. The CDR3 has 15 amino acids, counting the end cysteine and phenylalanine. The entry retains the CDR3 DNA only, 45 bases that are in frame from base 1. Deletion took 0 bases off V and 3 bases off J, with a span of 12 bases between the germline ends. Library method: the immunoSEQ multiplex PCR assay. Qiagen DNeasy or QIAamp micro DNA kits were used to isolate DNA, and the Adaptive Biotechnology human TCRB sequencing kit was used to sequence TCRB. Sequencing of TCRB libraries was performed on an Illumina MiSeq. The authors' analysis ran thus. The kit provider's software was used to analyze TCRB sequence data, and Fisher's exact test was used to test clonotype templates for tumor enrichment. TCRdb re-hosts the immuneACCESS table, in-frame sequences only. Its copies lack some clones; in the studies checked, an unresolved V gene accounts for under half of them, and the cause for the rest is not known. V and J calls and clone size come straight from that table; D and trimming were deduced from the DNA. This sample comprises approximately 9,300 clones, 50% to 75% of them detected only once. The top ten constitute 15% of the sample.

This specimen belongs to a study of CD4 T cells in lung cancer (dated by TCRdb to between 2017 and 2020). Some background on the complete study: In the study, blood T cells of NSCLC patients were screened for responses to candidate mutation-encoded neoepitopes, and neoantigen-specific CD4+ T-cell clones and TCRs were isolated. Tumor and non-adjacent lung tissue were obtained from a few patients undergoing curative-intent resections for stage I-III non-small cell lung cancer. Lung adenocarcinoma or squamous cell carcinoma was present in the resected patients, who were aged 60 to 69 at blood donation and were mostly former smokers. Before blood donation, patients had received treatments including platinum chemotherapy, and some received nivolumab or pembrolizumab. The frequency of neoantigen-specific clonotypes in tumor resections, non-adjacent lung and cultured T-cell products was tracked by TCRB deep sequencing. On the study overall, not on this receptor specifically: Some responses derived from blood might reflect in vitro priming of naive T cells or cross-reactivity instead of memory responses to the cancer.

The rearranged segments are TRBV5-6 and TRBJ1-1, with no confidently assigned D gene. The sequencing sample was made of normal lung tissue taken away from the tumor. This receptor was taken from a man aged 60 to 69 with non-small cell lung cancer. The nucleotide sequence reads as follows: TGTGCCAGCAGCTTGGGGAGTATTTGGGACACTGAAGCTTTCTTT. It translates as CASSLGSIWDTEAFF.